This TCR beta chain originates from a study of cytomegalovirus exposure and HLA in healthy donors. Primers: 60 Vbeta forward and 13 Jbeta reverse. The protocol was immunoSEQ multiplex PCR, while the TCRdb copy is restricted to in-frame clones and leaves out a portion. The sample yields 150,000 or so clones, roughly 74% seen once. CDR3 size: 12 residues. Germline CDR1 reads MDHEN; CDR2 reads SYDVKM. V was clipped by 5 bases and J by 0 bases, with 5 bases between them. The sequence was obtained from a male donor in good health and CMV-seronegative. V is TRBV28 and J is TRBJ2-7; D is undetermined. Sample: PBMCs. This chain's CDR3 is CASSPSSYEQYF. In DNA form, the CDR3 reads TGTGCCAGCAGTCCCTCCTCCTACGAGCAGTACTTC. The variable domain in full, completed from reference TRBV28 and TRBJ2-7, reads DVKVTQSSRYLVKRTGEKVFLECVQDMDHENMFWYRQDPGLGLRLIYFSYDVKMKEKGDIPEGYSVSREKKERFSLILESASTNQTSMYLCASSPSSYEQYFGPGTRLTVT.